What follows is one TCR beta chain and its context. Its antigen is undetermined. It may be a read error: a sequence one base away is much more abundant. This sample stems from a study of lung T cells in sarcoidosis with Löfgren's syndrome. Findings and limits, study-wide: Shared TRAV12-1 and TRBV2 CDR3 motifs were reported across several patients.

The germline CDR1 and CDR2 sequences are SGHRS and YFSETQ. CDR3 length equals 14 residues. Using its own MiXCR run on the reads, TCRdb lists one record per CDR3 protein. The sample consists of approximately 1,900 distinct CDR3 sequences, around 28% of them appearing once. The specimen sequenced was CD4+ T cells from bronchoalveolar lavage. The sequence came from a human donor with sarcoidosis (Löfgren's syndrome or another form), or a control subject (not recorded which). This chain links TRBV5-1 with TRBJ1-1; D ambiguous. The CDR3 nucleotides are TGCGTCAGCAGCTTGGACGGATCGAACACTGAAGCTTTCTTT. This gives the protein CVSSLDGSNTEAFF. The entire variable domain, with the rest obtained from reference TRBV5-1 and TRBJ1-1, is as follows: KAGVTQTPRYLIKTRGQQVTLSCSPISGHRSVSWYQQTPGQGLQFLFEYFSETQRNKGNFPGRFSGRQFSNSRSEMNVSTLELGDSALYLCVSSLDGSNTEAFFGQGTRLTVV.